This T cell receptor (beta chain) was captured by sequencing in a study of CD8 T cells in ankylosing spondylitis (TCRdb year 2017). Concerning the study at large: The study set out to find disease-linked TCR variants by profiling T cell receptor beta repertoires in ankylosing spondylitis patients and healthy donors. In total, the full study cohort was made up of some 110 healthy donors and approximately 24 ankylosing spondylitis patients. Peripheral blood samples were taken, and synovial fluid was additionally collected from ankylosing spondylitis patients.

Based on the germline V gene, the CDR1 and CDR2 sequences are SGDLS and YYNGEE. At the junction V is shortened by 3 bases and J by 4 bases; bases outside the gene matches: 5. There are 15 amino acids in the CDR3, from cysteine to phenylalanine inclusive. Only the CDR3 DNA stays, 45 bases, in frame from base 1. The instrument given in TCRdb is Illumina HiSeq 2500. TCR beta libraries were prepared by quantitative 5'-RACE with molecular barcodes. The published analysis was carried out like this. A new computational method, built on a probabilistic model of VDJ rearrangement, was used to identify disease-linked TCR variants. In TCRdb, the public reads were trimmed at Q25 with fastp and aligned with MiXCR, with productive beta chains retained. Records with the same CDR3 protein are collapsed into one entry carrying the most frequent genes and DNA. Clone size and V and J calls follow TCRdb, not the original study. Within this sample are fewer than 750,000 distinct CDR3 sequences, with 15% to 20% of them counted one time only. Around 19% of the sample belongs to the ten largest clones.

This clonotype appeared a few times. Its antigen target is currently unknown. Per-nucleotide qualities are absent, and no much larger clonotype sits a single base away. Findings and caveats that apply to the study as a whole: Some motif variants had previously been reported in the synovial fluid and blood of reactive arthritis patients, which suggests shared mechanisms of disease initiation. Blood from ankylosing spondylitis patients appeared to be characterized by a TCR beta motif composed of eight or nine highly homologous amino acid variants. According to the report, matched synovial fluid samples from ankylosing spondylitis patients were significantly enriched for the disease-linked clones. The disease-linked clones showed a CD8+ phenotype and occurred at relatively low frequencies in peripheral blood.

The clonotype comes from a male donor with ankylosing spondylitis. The specimen was blood, either unsorted or a sorted T cell fraction (not recorded which). The V gene is TRBV9 and the J gene is TRBJ2-2, and TRBD1 aligns with 8 junction nucleotides. The CDR3 is CASSARQGTTGELFF. The nucleotide sequence is TGTGCCAGCAGCGCCCGACAGGGGACCACCGGGGAGCTGTTTTTT.